The clone carrying this T cell receptor (beta chain) was observed at least ten times. Template switching by 5'RACE produced TCR cDNA, adding a universal primer site and UMIs. TCRdb redid the calling of the 5' RACE reads with MiXCR, one entry per CDR3 protein. This sample yields 300,000 to 400,000 distinct CDR3 sequences, of which 3% to 4.5% are seen a single time; 24% belongs to the top ten. This record comes from a study of T cells after yellow fever vaccination. Study summary: Preparation of the low-cell-number fractions used SMART-Seq v4 Ultra Low Input.

The CDR3 has 13 amino acids. Germline values: CDR1 SGHRS, CDR2 YFSETQ. Trimming cost V 1 base and J 3 bases, with 7 bases left between them. The rearrangement joins TRBV5-1 to TRBJ1-2, with D unresolved. This sequence originates from a man younger than 35 who received the YFV17D yellow fever vaccine. This sample comprised PBMCs, obtained 5 days after the yellow fever booster vaccination. Here the CDR3 reads CASSLSSDYGYTF. The DNA of the CDR3 is TGCGCCAGCAGCTTGTCCAGCGACTATGGCTACACCTTC.